This T cell receptor beta chain derives from a study of shared clonotypes between healthy human individuals. Study-wide results and caveats: Sharing across a handful of donors was seen in 4% to 5.5% of naive CD4 clonotypes. The generation probabilities recorded for non-shared clonotypes fell below those of clonotypes shared by all four donors.

Naive CD8 isolation took CD45RO-negative cells positively selected for CCR7 and excluded terminally differentiated effector memory CD45RA+ cells. Those who donated were healthy HIV-negative adults, with no recent acute infections or vaccinations reported. With regard to this clone: Its antigen is as yet unknown.

Sequenced by immunoSEQ multiplex PCR; TCRdb stores in-frame clones only, minus some. The data show about 580,000 clones, 98% seen once. The CDR3 contains 14 residues. The germline CDR1 and CDR2 sequences are PRHDT and FYEKMQ (reference sequence). V lost 2 bases, J lost 2 bases, and 10 bases lay in between. This rearrangement joins TRBV13 to TRBJ2-7, with unresolved D. This clonotype was obtained from a man aged 30 to 45 in good health. Material for sequencing was naive CD8+ T cells sorted from blood. CDR3 region: CASSLTITAYEQYF. CDR3 in DNA: TGTGCCAGCAGCTTAACCATCACGGCCTACGAGCAGTACTTC.